This T cell receptor (beta chain) was found in a study of blood T cell repertoires in COVID-19. Across the whole study: Acute and convalescent COVID-19 specimens originated in the United States, Italy and Spain. Nucleic acid was either cDNA or gDNA, and it came from T cells, B-cell-depleted T cells, or PBMCs.

Trimming shortened V by 1 base and J by 4 bases, and 11 bases separated the two germline ends. CDR3 length equals 14 residues. CDR1 and CDR2 (germline): KGHSH, LQKENI. In the authors' methods: Quantification of nucleated cells was approximated via reference gene primer amplification. TCRdb keeps only in-frame clones here, not all; method: immunoSEQ multiplex PCR. The D gene and trimming were derived from the DNA, and the V and J assignments and clone size from that table. The repertoire has about 170,000 clones, around 87% of them found once; the top ten carry 7%. The chain couples TRBV18 to TRBJ2-7; possibly TRBD1 for D (7 bases). The clonotype comes from a woman aged 80 or older in a cohort sampled during active or convalescent COVID-19. Sequencing was performed on peripheral blood. Here the CDR3 DNA reads TGTGCCAGCTCACCACGACAGGGAGGATACGAGCAGTACTTC. Translation gives CASSPRQGGYEQYF.